The entry below describes one T cell receptor beta chain. What it binds is unknown. The entry originates in a study of T cell repertoires in cytomegalovirus infection. TCRdb used MiXCR to reprocess the reads, holding one entry per CDR3 protein. The repertoire holds roughly 220,000 distinct CDR3 sequences, with 35% to 45% as singletons. J was trimmed by 6 bases and V by 7 bases; bases with no gene match: 17. The CDR3 is made up of 16 amino acids. Germline V gene lookup returns CDR1 MDHEN and CDR2 SYDVKM. This TCR derives from a human donor in good health (CMV status not recorded). Some clones in this sample may be carry-over from other donors' samples. Material: CD8+ T cells from cultured PBMCs, obtained from culture after CMV antigen stimulation. The rearrangement links TRBV28 to TRBJ1-1; TRBD1 agrees at 7 bases. Here the CDR3 DNA reads TGTGCCAGCATCACCCTCCGCCACAGGGGAATCCCTGAAGCTTTCTTT. Protein sequence: CASITLRHRGIPEAFF. Full variable domain (missing parts from reference TRBV28 and TRBJ1-1): DVKVTQSSRYLVKRTGEKVFLECVQDMDHENMFWYRQDPGLGLRLIYFSYDVKMKEKGDIPEGYSVSREKKERFSLILESASTNQTSMYLCASITLRHRGIPEAFFGQGTRLTVV.